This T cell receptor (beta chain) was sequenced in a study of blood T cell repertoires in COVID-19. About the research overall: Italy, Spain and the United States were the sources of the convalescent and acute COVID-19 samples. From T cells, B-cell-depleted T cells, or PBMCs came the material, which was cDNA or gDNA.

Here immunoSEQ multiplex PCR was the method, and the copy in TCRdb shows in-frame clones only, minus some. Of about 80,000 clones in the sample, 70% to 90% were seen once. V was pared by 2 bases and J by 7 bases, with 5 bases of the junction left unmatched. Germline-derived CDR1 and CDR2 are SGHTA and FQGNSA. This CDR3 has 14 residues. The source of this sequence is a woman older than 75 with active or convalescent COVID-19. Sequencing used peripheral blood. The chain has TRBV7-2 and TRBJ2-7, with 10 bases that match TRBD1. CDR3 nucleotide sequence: TGTGCCAGCAGCTTACGCGGACAGGGGGGAGAGCAGTACTTC. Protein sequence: CASSLRGQGGEQYF. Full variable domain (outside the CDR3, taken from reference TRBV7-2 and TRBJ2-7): GAGVSQSPSNKVTEKGKDVELRCDPISGHTALYWYRQSLGQGLEFLIYFQGNSAPDKSGLPSDRFSAERTGGSVSTLTIQRTQQEDSAVYLCASSLRGQGGEQYFGPGTRLTVT.